The T cell receptor (beta chain) under discussion was sequenced for a study of blood T cell repertoires in COVID-19. Turning to the study itself: Specimens from acute and convalescent COVID-19 originated in the United States, Italy and Spain.

Source study methods: The authors estimated nucleated cell counts from reference gene primer amplification. Some clones are missing from TCRdb's copy, which holds only in-frame ones; the method was immunoSEQ multiplex PCR. Clonal size and the V and J genes are those of that table, whereas D and trimming came from the DNA. Of about 68,000 clones in the sample, over 65% were seen once. The V and J ends lost 4 bases and 0 bases respectively, with 13 bases between them. The CDR3 is 15 residues long. Germline V lookup: CDR1 SQVTM, CDR2 ANQGSEA. The receptor was isolated from a human donor in a cohort sampled during active COVID-19. The chain couples TRBV29-1 to TRBJ1-5; D may be TRBD1 (5 bases). The sample was peripheral blood. The CDR3 region is CSVAIIGDSNQPQHF. In nucleotides, the CDR3 is TGCAGCGTTGCGATAATAGGGGATAGCAATCAGCCCCAGCATTTT.